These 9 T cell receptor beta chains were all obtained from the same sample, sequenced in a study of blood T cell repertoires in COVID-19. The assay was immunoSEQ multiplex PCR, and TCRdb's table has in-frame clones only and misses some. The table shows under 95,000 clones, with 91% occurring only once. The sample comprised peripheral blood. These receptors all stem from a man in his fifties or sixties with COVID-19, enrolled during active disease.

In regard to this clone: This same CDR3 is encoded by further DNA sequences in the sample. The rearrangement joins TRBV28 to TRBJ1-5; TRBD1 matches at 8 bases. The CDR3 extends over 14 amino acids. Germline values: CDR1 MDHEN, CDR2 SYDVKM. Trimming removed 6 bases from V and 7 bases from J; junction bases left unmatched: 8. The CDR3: CASSSGQGRQPQHF. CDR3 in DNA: TGTGCCAGCAGCTCAGGACAGGGACGACAGCCCCAGCATTTT.

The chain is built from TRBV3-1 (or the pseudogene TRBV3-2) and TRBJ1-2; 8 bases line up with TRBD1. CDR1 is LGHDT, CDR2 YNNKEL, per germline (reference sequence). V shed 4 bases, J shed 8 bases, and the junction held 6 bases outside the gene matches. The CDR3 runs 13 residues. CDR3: CASSLDRGKGYTF. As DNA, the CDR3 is TGTGCCAGCAGCCTTGACAGGGGTAAGGGCTACACCTTC.

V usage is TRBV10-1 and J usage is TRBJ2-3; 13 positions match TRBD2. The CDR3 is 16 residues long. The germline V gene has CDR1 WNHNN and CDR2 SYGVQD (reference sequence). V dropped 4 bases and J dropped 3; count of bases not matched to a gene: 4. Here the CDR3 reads CASSGELAGGTDTQYF. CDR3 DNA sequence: TGCGCCAGCAGTGGAGAACTAGCGGGAGGGACAGATACGCAGTATTTT.

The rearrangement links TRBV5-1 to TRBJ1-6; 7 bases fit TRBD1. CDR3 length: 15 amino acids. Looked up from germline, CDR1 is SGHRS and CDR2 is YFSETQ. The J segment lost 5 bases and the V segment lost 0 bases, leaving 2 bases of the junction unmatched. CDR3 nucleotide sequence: TGCGCCAGCAGCTTGGCAGGGACAGATAATTCACCCCTCCACTTT. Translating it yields CASSLAGTDNSPLHF.

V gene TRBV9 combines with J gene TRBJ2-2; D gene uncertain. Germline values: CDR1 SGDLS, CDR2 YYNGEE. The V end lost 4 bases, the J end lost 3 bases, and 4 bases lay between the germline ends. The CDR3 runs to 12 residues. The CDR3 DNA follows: TGTGCCAGCAGCTCAGACACCGGGGAGCTGTTTTTT. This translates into CASSSDTGELFF.

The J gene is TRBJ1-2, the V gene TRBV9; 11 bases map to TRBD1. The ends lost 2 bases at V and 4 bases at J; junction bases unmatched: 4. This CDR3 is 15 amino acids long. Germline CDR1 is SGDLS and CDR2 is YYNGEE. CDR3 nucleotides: TGTGCCAGCAGCGTTGGGACAGGGGGAAGCTATGGCTACACCTTC. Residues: CASSVGTGGSYGYTF.

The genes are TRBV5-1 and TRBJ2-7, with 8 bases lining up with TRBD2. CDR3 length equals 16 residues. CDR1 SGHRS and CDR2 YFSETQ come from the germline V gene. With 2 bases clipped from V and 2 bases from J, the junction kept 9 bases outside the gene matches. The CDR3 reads CASSFPRAGAPYEQYF. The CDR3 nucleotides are TGCGCCAGCAGCTTCCCCCGAGCGGGAGCTCCCTACGAGCAGTACTTC.

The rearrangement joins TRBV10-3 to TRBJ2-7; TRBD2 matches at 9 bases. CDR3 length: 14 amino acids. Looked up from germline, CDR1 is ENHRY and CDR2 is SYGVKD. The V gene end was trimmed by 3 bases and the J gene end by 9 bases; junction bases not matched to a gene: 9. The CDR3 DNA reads TGTGCCATCAGTGATGGTGGACTAGCGTGGGGGCAGTACTTC. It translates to CAISDGGLAWGQYF.

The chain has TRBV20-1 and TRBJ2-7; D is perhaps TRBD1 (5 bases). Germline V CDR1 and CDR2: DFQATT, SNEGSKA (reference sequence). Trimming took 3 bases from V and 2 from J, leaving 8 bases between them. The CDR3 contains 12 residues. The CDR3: CSASARAYEQYF. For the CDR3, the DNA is TGCAGTGCTAGTGCCAGGGCCTACGAGCAGTACTTC.